This T cell receptor beta chain originates from a study of blood T cell repertoires in COVID-19. Germline CDR1 LNHDA, CDR2 SQIVND (reference sequence). The CDR3 has 15 residues. With 5 bases clipped from V and 6 bases from J, the junction kept 8 bases outside the gene matches. The assay was immunoSEQ multiplex PCR, and TCRdb's table has in-frame clones only and misses some. The top ten hold 2% to 2.5% of the sample, which has a few hundred thousand clones, 80% to 90% seen once. This sequence was found in a woman younger than 35 who had recovered from COVID-19. The sequenced material came from PBMCs or T cells enriched from blood (not recorded which). The chain combines TRBV19 with TRBJ1-5, with 9 bases aligning to TRBD1. The CDR3 loop reads CASSPQDRGSQPQHF. The CDR3 bases are TGTGCCAGTAGTCCGCAGGACAGGGGCTCTCAGCCCCAGCATTTT.